These 2 T cell receptor beta chains came from one sample sequenced in a study of OX40 agonist ivuxolimab in advanced cancers. Method: immunoSEQ multiplex PCR; TCRdb's copy keeps in-frame clones and lacks some. The sample records 50,000 to 70,000 clones, under 95% being singletons. The specimen comprised CD4+ or CD8+ T cells sorted from blood, sampled in a trial of the OX40 agonist ivuxolimab. The origin of the receptors is an adult with an advanced solid tumor such as melanoma, head and neck, liver or kidney cancer.

The V gene is TRBV5-1, the J gene TRBJ2-3; maybe TRBD2 (6 bases). Germline V gives CDR1 SGHRS, CDR2 YFSETQ. V was trimmed by 7 bases and J by 5 bases, leaving 17 bases between them. The CDR3 has 14 amino acids. CDR3 amino acids: CASFPEGGVDTQYF. CDR3 nucleotide sequence: TGCGCCAGCTTCCCGGAGGGCGGTGTAGATACGCAGTATTTT.

This clone was seen a single time. This sequence joins TRBV5-1 and TRBJ2-1; D tentatively reads TRBD1 or TRBD2 (5 bases each). Germline V lookup: CDR1 SGHRS, CDR2 YFSETQ. The CDR3 extends over 15 amino acids. Trimming stripped 0 bases from V and 1 base from J, with 8 bases between. The CDR3 sequence is CASSLVGGSYNEQFF. CDR3 DNA: TGCGCCAGCAGCTTGGTTGGGGGATCCTACAATGAGCAGTTCTTC.